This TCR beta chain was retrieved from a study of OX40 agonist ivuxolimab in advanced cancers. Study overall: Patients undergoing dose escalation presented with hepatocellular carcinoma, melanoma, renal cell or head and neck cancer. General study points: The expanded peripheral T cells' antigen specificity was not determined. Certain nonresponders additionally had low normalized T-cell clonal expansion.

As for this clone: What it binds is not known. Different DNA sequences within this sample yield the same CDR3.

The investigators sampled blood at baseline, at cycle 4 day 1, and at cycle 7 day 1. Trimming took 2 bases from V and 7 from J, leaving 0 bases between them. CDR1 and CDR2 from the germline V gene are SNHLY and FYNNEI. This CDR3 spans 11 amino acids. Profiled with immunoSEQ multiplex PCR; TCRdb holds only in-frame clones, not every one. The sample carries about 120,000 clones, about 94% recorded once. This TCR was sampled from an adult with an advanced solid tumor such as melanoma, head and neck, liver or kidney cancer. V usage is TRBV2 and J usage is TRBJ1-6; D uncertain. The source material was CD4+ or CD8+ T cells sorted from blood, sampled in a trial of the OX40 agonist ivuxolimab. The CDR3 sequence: CASSENSPLHF. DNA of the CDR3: TGTGCCAGCAGTGAAAATTCACCCCTCCACTTT.